This is a list of T cell receptor beta chains from one sample in a study of T cell repertoires in cytomegalovirus infection. Their antigens remain unidentified. TCRdb reprocessed the reads with MiXCR, giving one entry per CDR3 protein. Among about 740,000 distinct CDR3 sequences listed, around 32% were seen once. Sample: cultured PBMCs, taken from culture after CMV antigen stimulation. The receptors were gathered from a human donor in good health (CMV status not recorded). Some clones in this sample may be carry-over from other donors' samples. CDR3s include the opening cysteine and the closing phenylalanine or tryptophan. Rows give clone size only sometimes, using once, few, many, or a class for an expanded clone.

few | TRBV11-2 | CASSLVLGQLEQYF
- | TRBV10-2 | CASQESTNEKLFF
many | TRBV7-8 | CASSFRDRETQYF
- | TRBV27 | CASSLDTLAKNIQYF
- | TRBV7-2 | CASSSRTGWDYGYTF
- | TRBV9 | CASSVASLAGGPPSYNEQFF
few | TRBV9 | CASSGNNYGYTF
once | TRBV5-1 | CASSSKTSSYNEQFF
few | TRBV12-3/TRBV12-4 | CASSSLRSAWAEAFF
few | TRBV2 | CASRGQGDYEQYF
many | TRBV7-8 | CASSLAGGHQPQHF
few | TRBV9 | CASSVGQGAYEQYF
few | TRBV6-5 | CASSYNTEQFF
- | TRBV11-2 | CASSLYGRSSGNTIYF
few | TRBV5-1 | CASSRAGTGDEEQYF
few | TRBV19 | CASSGEGDSPLHF
few | TRBV7-9 | CASSFDEASDEQYF
- | TRBV6-6 | CASSYPTSLVGQETQYF
- | TRBV7-2 | CASSSRTSGYYEQYF
few | TRBV7-6 | CASSPGPTPNSPLHF
few | TRBV11-2 | CASSRFGAGGTDTQYF
- | TRBV5-1 | CASSWTSGRAGTDTQYF
- | TRBV7-2 | CASSSTLIDSPLHF
- | TRBV20-1 | CSAREGTLQETQYF
many | TRBV7-2 | CASSSSGQGIFWGAFF
few | TRBV7-2 | CASSLASLGQYF
- | TRBV20-1 | CSARDFREGQETQYF
- | TRBV6-5 | CASRRTVTEAFF
many | TRBV7-2 | CASSLAGGNNQPQHF
once | TRBV19 | CASSTQLAGGNNEQFF
- | TRBV18 | CASSPSTYEQYF
- | TRBV28 | CASSTADRGLLQYF
few | TRBV7-9 | CASSPGLGTDSQYF
many | TRBV7-2 | CASGGEQFF
few | TRBV14 | CATAASGSYYEQYF
- | TRBV2 | CASSTIRDTQYF
- | TRBV5-4 | CASSLSGSGNTQYF